The clone carrying this T cell receptor beta chain was counted once. Its matching antigen is unknown. It differs at one base from a far larger clone, so likely a read error. From germline, CDR1 is SEHNR and CDR2 FQNEAQ (reference sequence). This CDR3 is 15 amino acids long. These data belong to a study of regulatory T cells in long-lasting Graves disease. For the study at large: Graves' patients, diagnosed recently, had received antithyroid drugs under 3 months.

Stated time point: newly diagnosed GD, antithyroid drugs for less than 3 months. Researchers made the TCR library from RNA that was extracted from PBMCs. Regarding the study as a whole: Persistent disease favored TRBV28, TRBJ1-2 and TRBJ2-5.

Sequencing libraries for TCR beta were prepared with iRepertoire HTBI primers and Arm-PCR of CDR3 regions. MiXCR, applied by TCRdb to the multiplex PCR reads, yields one record per CDR3 protein. The profile covers about 320,000 distinct CDR3 sequences, with roughly 18% appearing a single time and about 36% taken by the ten largest. This chain joins TRBV7-9 and TRBJ2-1; 7 positions match TRBD2. TRBJ2-3 matches the DNA end more closely, so the J call is doubtful. The starting material was peripheral blood mononuclear cells (PBMCs), obtained at new diagnosis, from a patient treated with antithyroid drugs. This TCR was recovered from a female donor with Graves disease. The CDR3 is CASSLVPTGGDTQYF. CDR3 DNA: TGTGCCAGCAGCTTAGTCCCAACCGGGGGGGATACGCAGTATTTT.